The clone carrying this TCR beta chain turned up a few times. The target antigen is unknown. The sample originates from a study of blood T cells in healthy people across ages. Regarding the study as a whole: The recorded TCR beta diversity per million T cells decreased in a roughly linear manner with age. Among long-lived donors, naive CD4+ cells were more numerous and diversity higher than in aged donors. CMV status of donors was not determined, possibly confounding expanded clonotype changes.

The J segment lost 1 base and the V segment lost 2 bases, leaving 8 bases of the junction unmatched. CDR1 is DFQATT and CDR2 is SNEGSKA in the germline V gene (reference sequence). The CDR3 has 16 amino acids. Together with a sample-barcoded 5' primer, a J-beta primer mix was included in a second PCR lasting roughly 6 to 12 cycles. TCRdb re-called the 5' RACE reads through MiXCR, storing one row per CDR3 protein. The repertoire holds 600,000 to 850,000 distinct CDR3 sequences, with roughly 41% as singletons. This sequence originates from a woman aged 55-75 years in good health. The chain carries TRBV20-1 and TRBJ2-3; 8 nucleotides line up with TRBD2. Sequenced: blood. Here the CDR3 reads CSARLLGTSRTDTQYF. As DNA, the CDR3 is TGCAGTGCTAGACTCCTGGGGACTAGTCGCACAGATACGCAGTATTTT.